The clone carrying this TCR beta chain was detected ten times or more. Its antigen is unidentified. This sample stems from a study of human T cells and chemical hapten exposure. Study outcomes and limitations: Healthy people's immune response may differ from that of the donors, who had alopecia. Expanded TCRs produced significantly more large CDR3 similarity clusters than controls did.

Looked up from germline, CDR1 is PRHDT and CDR2 is FYEKMQ (reference sequence). The V and J ends lost 6 bases and 1 base, in that order; junction bases with no gene match: 12. This CDR3 has 17 amino acids. Time point of the sample: pre-sensitization, week 0. Treatment noted: therapeutic diphenylcyclopropenone sensitization with weekly scalp DPC. Unique molecular identifiers were linked by the library to individual cDNA molecules. TCRdb recomputed calls from the RACE reads with MiXCR, one row per CDR3 protein. The sample holds fewer than 60,000 distinct CDR3 sequences; over 9% are singletons and the top ten take approximately 3.9%.

This chain joins TRBV13 and TRBJ2-7, with 10 bases fitting TRBD2. The receptor was isolated from a woman between 35 and 50 years old with alopecia areata. Some clones in this sample may be carry-over from other donors' samples. The source material was whole blood, sampled in connection with sensitization to the hapten diphenylcyclopropenone (DPC). CDR3 bases: TGTGCCAGCAGGCGGCCCACTAGCGGGGTAGAGTCCTACGAGCAGTACTTC. Protein sequence: CASRRPTSGVESYEQYF.